This T cell receptor beta chain was retrieved from a study of technical replicates of blood from a handful of donors. The CDR3 extends over 12 amino acids. V lost 4 bases, J lost 5 bases, and 8 bases lay in between. Germline CDR1 MNHEY, CDR2 SVGAGI. Sequencing used immunoSEQ multiplex PCR; TCRdb keeps in-frame clones, though not all of them. The table records approximately 81,000 clones, around 96% of them present only once. Material for sequencing was T cells isolated from PBMCs. This clonotype was sampled from a human donor in good health. The rearrangement uses TRBV6-5 and TRBJ1-2, with a tentative D call TRBD1 (6 bases). The CDR3 nucleotides read TGTGCCAGCAGTTCCACAGGGTATGGCTACACCTTC. Encoded protein: CASSSTGYGYTF.